This TCR beta chain was sequenced during a study of regulatory T cells in long-lasting Graves disease. Study-level results: Researchers reported studying only peripheral blood, not thyroid tissue.

About this clonotype itself: Its cognate antigen is unknown.

Time point described: persistent/refractory GD, antithyroid drugs over 5 years with positive TRAb. From PBMCs, RNA was extracted and then used to make the TCR library. Enrollment of patients was through an endocrinology department in Xi'an, China. The EDTA tubes were filled with 8.5 to 9.5 milliliters of drawn peripheral blood. Assembly of TCR beta libraries relied on iRepertoire HTBI primers together with Arm-PCR of CDR3 regions. TCRdb fed the multiplex PCR reads into MiXCR, producing one record per CDR3 protein. Found here are 300,000 or so distinct CDR3 sequences, 15% to 20% of them singletons; the top ten hold 29%. The sample in question was peripheral blood mononuclear cells (PBMCs), obtained when the disease was refractory, from a patient treated with antithyroid drugs. The origin of this receptor is a female donor with Graves disease.

The CDR3 bases are TGTGCCAGCAGTCTGACAGGGTTCACCGGGGAGCTGTTTTTT. Protein product: CASSLTGFTGELFF. V and J are TRBV6-2 or TRBV6-3 and TRBJ2-2; TRBD1 matches 7 bases. The CDR3 contains 14 residues. The germline V gene encodes CDR1 MNHEY and CDR2 SVGEGT. Losses at the gene ends were 5 bases for V and 4 bases for J; bases not matched to a gene: 4.